The source of this TCR beta chain is a study of cytomegalovirus exposure and HLA in healthy donors. Study-wide points: Earlier analysis looked at TCR beta V segments, and most were productive about 90% or about 30% of the time.

In regard to this clone: As yet, its antigen is unknown.

When sampled, the donors appeared nominally healthy, though they likely had unrecorded immune exposures. The PCR had 60 Vbeta and 13 Jbeta primers. In the authors' workflow: The authors later counted 65 million to 90 million unique TCR beta chains, 9.5 million to 13 million of them shared. Assay used: immunoSEQ multiplex PCR; TCRdb lists only in-frame clones, some missing. Clonal size and the V and J genes are those of that table, whereas D and trimming came from the DNA. This sample has some 120,000 clones; less than 85% occur once, and the top ten carry around 4.2%. The sequence was obtained from a woman aged 40 to 55 in good health and CMV-seronegative. The specimen sequenced was PBMCs.

CDR3 residues: CASSLSKGLAGDNEQFF. The DNA for the CDR3 is TGTGCCAGCAGTTTATCAAAGGGACTAGCGGGAGACAATGAGCAGTTCTTC. V is TRBV27 and J is TRBJ2-1, with TRBD2 matching over 14 bases. The CDR3 consists of 17 residues. Germline V lookup: CDR1 MNHEY, CDR2 SMNVEV (reference sequence). The V gene end was trimmed by 0 bases and the J gene end by 5 bases; junction bases not matched to a gene: 3.